The rows below give T cell receptor beta chains drawn from one sample of a study of blood T cell repertoires in COVID-19. TCRdb keeps only in-frame clones here, not all; method: immunoSEQ multiplex PCR. The table shows about 190,000 clones, with approximately 84% occurring only once. The material sequenced was PBMCs or T cells enriched from blood (not recorded which). The receptors here all came from a woman aged 25 to 39 who had recovered from COVID-19. Each CDR3 is given with its conserved first and last residue. A D gene is named only where the DNA matches it firmly. Not every row has a clone size; where given, it reads once, few, many or a size class.

J gene: TRBJ2-5
clone size: .
V gene: TRBV24-1
D gene: .
CDR3 DNA: TGTGCCACCAGTGATTCAGGGGTGGGTCAAGAGACCCAGTACTTC
CDR3 protein: CATSDSGVGQETQYF

J gene: TRBJ1-4
clone size: .
V gene: TRBV7-6
D gene: .
CDR3 DNA: TGTGCCAGCAGCTCACTCCACTGGCGTGTCCGGGACTCTAATGAAAAACTGTTTTTT
CDR3 protein: CASSSLHWRVRDSNEKLFF

J gene: TRBJ1-1
clone size: .
V gene: TRBV28
D gene: .
CDR3 DNA: TGTGCCAGCAGTTCAAGGAGGACGAACACTGAAGCTTTCTTT
CDR3 protein: CASSSRRTNTEAFF

J gene: TRBJ2-2
clone size: once
V gene: TRBV5-6
D gene: .
CDR3 DNA: TGTGCCAGCAGCTCCCCAGGGTATACCGGGGAGCTGTTTTTT
CDR3 protein: CASSSPGYTGELFF

J gene: TRBJ1-4
clone size: .
V gene: TRBV7-9
D gene: TRBD1
CDR3 DNA: TGTGCCAGCAGCCTCCGACAGGGAGGTGAAAAACTGTTTTTT
CDR3 protein: CASSLRQGGEKLFF

J gene: TRBJ2-1
clone size: .
V gene: TRBV27
D gene: TRBD1
CDR3 DNA: TGTGCCAGCAGTTCACCCGGGACAGGGGGCTACAATGAGCAGTTCTTC
CDR3 protein: CASSSPGTGGYNEQFF

J gene: TRBJ1-3
clone size: many
V gene: TRBV4-2
D gene: .
CDR3 DNA: TGTGCCAGCAGCCAAGAGGGCCAGGGGTCTTCTGGAAACACCATATATTTT
CDR3 protein: CASSQEGQGSSGNTIYF

J gene: TRBJ1-1
clone size: .
V gene: TRBV5-1
D gene: .
CDR3 DNA: TGCGCCAGCACCCTCTCGGGTAAATCGGGGACTGAAGCTTTCTTT
CDR3 protein: CASTLSGKSGTEAFF

J gene: TRBJ2-1
clone size: .
V gene: TRBV11-2
D gene: TRBD2
CDR3 DNA: TGTGCCAGCAGCCCCGGGGCGGGAGCGATCTACAATGAGCAGTTCTTC
CDR3 protein: CASSPGAGAIYNEQFF

J gene: TRBJ2-3
clone size: .
V gene: TRBV28
D gene: TRBD2
CDR3 DNA: TGTGCCAGCAGTGCTAGCGGGGGTTACCCTACGCAGTATTTT
CDR3 protein: CASSASGGYPTQYF

J gene: TRBJ1-2
clone size: once
V gene: TRBV7-2
D gene: .
CDR3 DNA: TGTGCCAGCAGCTCCCCCGACAGGAATGGCTACACCTTC
CDR3 protein: CASSSPDRNGYTF

J gene: TRBJ1-1
clone size: .
V gene: TRBV13
D gene: .
CDR3 DNA: TGTGCCAGCAGCCACGGGACATGGGATACTGAAGCTTTCTTT
CDR3 protein: CASSHGTWDTEAFF

J gene: TRBJ2-1
clone size: .
V gene: TRBV9
D gene: TRBD2
CDR3 DNA: TGTGCCAGCAGCGCGTCTAGCGGGAGGATCAATGAGCAGTTCTTC
CDR3 protein: CASSASSGRINEQFF

J gene: TRBJ2-5
clone size: .
V gene: TRBV30
D gene: .
CDR3 DNA: TGTGCCTGGAGTGTGGGGGACCTCGGGGGGACCCAGTACTTC
CDR3 protein: CAWSVGDLGGTQYF

J gene: TRBJ1-1
clone size: .
V gene: TRBV12-3/TRBV12-4
D gene: TRBD1
CDR3 DNA: TGTGCCAGCAGTCGGGACAGCTACACTGAAGCTTTCTTT
CDR3 protein: CASSRDSYTEAFF

J gene: TRBJ2-4
clone size: .
V gene: TRBV5-1
D gene: .
CDR3 DNA: TGCGCCAGCAGCGTGGCAGGTGTAGAAAACATTCAGTACTTC
CDR3 protein: CASSVAGVENIQYF

J gene: TRBJ1-4
clone size: once
V gene: TRBV4-2
D gene: .
CDR3 DNA: TGTGCCAGCAGCCAAGACGGGGGGATGTTGGAAAAACTGTTTTTT
CDR3 protein: CASSQDGGMLEKLFF

J gene: TRBJ2-5
clone size: .
V gene: TRBV30
D gene: TRBD2
CDR3 DNA: TGTGCCTGGAGTGTGCTAGCGGGAGAGACCCAGTACTTC
CDR3 protein: CAWSVLAGETQYF

J gene: TRBJ1-5
clone size: .
V gene: TRBV10-3
D gene: .
CDR3 DNA: TGTGCCATCAGTCAGGGACTGATCAATCAGCCCCAGCATTTT
CDR3 protein: CAISQGLINQPQHF

J gene: TRBJ1-1
clone size: .
V gene: TRBV11-2
D gene: TRBD1
CDR3 DNA: TGTGCCAGCAGCTTAGGGACAGGGTTTGAAGCTTTCTTT
CDR3 protein: CASSLGTGFEAFF

J gene: TRBJ1-1
clone size: once
V gene: TRBV4-1
D gene: .
CDR3 DNA: TGCGCCAGCAGCCATGACCAGGGGTTGAACACTGAAGCTTTCTTT
CDR3 protein: CASSHDQGLNTEAFF

J gene: TRBJ1-4
clone size: .
V gene: TRBV13
D gene: .
CDR3 DNA: TGTGCCAGCAGCTTAATGAAGAGGAGATTTCCTAATGAAAAACTGTTTTTT
CDR3 protein: CASSLMKRRFPNEKLFF